This TCR beta chain originates from a study of T cells in Graves' hyperthyroidism and ophthalmopathy. Authors of the study amplified TCR beta CDR3 regions from RNA transcripts. During a first-round RT-PCR of the TCR CDR3, the HTBI primer set was used. One entry per CDR3 protein, called by TCRdb with MiXCR from the multiplex PCR reads. This table has roughly 570,000 distinct CDR3 sequences, roughly 50% appearing once. The CDR3 spans 13 residues. V lost 10 bases and J lost 4, with 16 bases in between. On this clonotype itself: Its antigen is undetermined.

General study results and limits: Ophthalmopathy onset followed model prediction by a median approximately 5.9 months. Blood samples included most of the expanded thyroid clonotypes exceeding 0.001.

Absent ophthalmopathy progression within 18 months defined stable Graves' hyperthyroidism. The gene calls are TRBV12-3 or TRBV12-4 and TRBJ1-2; possibly TRBD1 for D (6 bases). The sequence came from a woman younger than 30 with Graves' hyperthyroidism. The sample comprised peripheral blood or thyroid tissue (not recorded which). CDR3 in DNA: TGTGCCACCTCGGCGGGGGGCTCCTATGGCTACACCTTC. It codes for CATSAGGSYGYTF.